This note documents a single TCR beta chain sequence. Its matching antigen is unknown. Stated time point: new active TB diagnosis, blood taken before or within 7 days of starting treatment. This CDR3 region has 14 residues. Germline CDR1 is SGHAT and CDR2 is FQNNGV. The V and J ends lost 0 bases and 4 bases respectively, with 9 bases between them. The data belong to a study of T cells in tuberculosis. Sequenced by immunoSEQ multiplex PCR; TCRdb stores in-frame clones only, minus some. Of under 45,000 clones listed, about 91% are singletons. Study outcomes and limitations: Shorter CDR3-alpha in active tuberculosis partly drove smaller distances.

This TCR was sampled from an adult with tuberculosis. The J gene is TRBJ1-1, the V gene TRBV11-2; possible D gene TRBD1, 6 bases. The material was PBMCs, obtained at tuberculosis diagnosis. In nucleotides, the CDR3 is TGTGCCAGCAGCTTAGAATCCAGGGGCACTGAAGCTTTCTTT. The encoded protein is CASSLESRGTEAFF. Filled out from reference TRBV11-2 and TRBJ1-1, the complete variable domain reads EAGVAQSPRYKIIEKRQSVAFWCNPISGHATLYWYQQILGQGPKLLIQFQNNGVVDDSQLPKDRFSAERLKGVDSTLKIQPAKLEDSAVYLCASSLESRGTEAFFGQGTRLTVV.